What follows are 8 T cell receptor beta chains derived from one specimen sequenced in a study of regulatory T cells in long-lasting Graves disease. The time point: newly diagnosed GD, antithyroid drugs for less than 3 months. Researchers made the TCR library from RNA that was extracted from PBMCs. Building of the TCR beta libraries involved iRepertoire HTBI primers and Arm-PCR of CDR3 regions. A single record per CDR3 protein comes from TCRdb applying MiXCR to the multiplex PCR reads. Of some 350,000 distinct CDR3 sequences in the sample, around 15% are singletons; the top ten hold roughly 21%. The same sample was also used in a study of T cells in Graves' hyperthyroidism and ophthalmopathy.

This specimen consisted of peripheral blood mononuclear cells (PBMCs), obtained at new diagnosis, from a patient treated with antithyroid drugs. The source of these receptors is a woman in her late teens or twenties with Graves disease.

This clonotype has at least ten counts. An end of the junction does not agree with germline; a read error may underlie this. The chain has TRBV6-1 and TRBJ2-7; weak D call: TRBD2 (6 bases). Germline CDR1 is MNHNS and CDR2 is SASEGT. This CDR3 has 11 residues. The CDR3 sequence is CASSEAVPGEF. The DNA of the CDR3 is TGTGCCAGCAGTGAAGCGGTTCCGGGAGAATTC.

This clonotype was seen at least ten times. The rearrangement uses TRBV7-9 and TRBJ2-7, with D possibly being TRBD2 (6 bases). The CDR3 loop spans 15 amino acids. Trimming cost V 5 bases and J 0 bases, with 14 bases left between them. Germline lookup yields CDR1 SEHNR and CDR2 FQNEAQ (reference sequence). The CDR3 nucleotides are TGTGCCAGCAGCGCCCAGGAGGGGAGCTCCTACGAGCAGTACTTC. It specifies CASSAQEGSSYEQYF.

This clonotype was recorded many times. The genes are TRBV2 and TRBJ2-1; 8 nucleotides agree with TRBD1. V gave up 2 bases and J gave up 8 bases; unmatched junction bases: 5. The germline V gene has CDR1 SNHLY and CDR2 FYNNEI. CDR3 length: 14 amino acids. This CDR3 reads CASSEWAGGDEQFF. The CDR3 DNA sequence: TGTGCCAGCAGTGAATGGGCAGGGGGCGATGAGCAGTTCTTC.

This clonotype was detected ten times or more. CDR3 region: CASSFIGGKETQYF. CDR3 nucleotide sequence: TGTGCCAGCAGCTTTATTGGAGGGAAAGAGACCCAGTACTTC. The rearrangement links TRBV6-1 to TRBJ2-5, with D perhaps matching TRBD2 (6 bases). CDR1 and CDR2 (germline): MNHNS, SASEGT. The CDR3 consists of 14 residues. V lost 6 bases to trimming and J lost 3 bases, with 14 bases between them.

The rearrangement joins TRBV10-2 to TRBJ1-5, with unresolved D. From germline, CDR1 is WSHSY and CDR2 SAAADI. The CDR3 extends over 14 amino acids. V was cut by 8 bases and J by 0 bases, with 11 bases left in between. The CDR3 nucleotides read TGCGCCAGCCATACGGGAGATAGCAATCAGCCCCAGCATTTT. Encoded protein: CASHTGDSNQPQHF.

This clonotype came up a few times. This chain connects TRBV20-1 to TRBJ2-7; D gene uncertain. The CDR3 extends over 14 amino acids. V was pared by 6 bases and J by 2 bases, with 17 bases between. CDR1 is DFQATT, CDR2 SNEGSKA, per germline (reference sequence). The CDR3 bases are TGCAGTGCCCCCAAGGGTCGGGTTACCTACGAGCAGTACTTC. Translation gives CSAPKGRVTYEQYF.

The chain links TRBV7-9 to TRBJ1-5; maybe TRBD1 (5 bases). V gave up 0 bases and J gave up 2 bases, with 8 bases separating them. The length of the CDR3 is 15 residues. Germline-derived CDR1 and CDR2 are SEHNR and FQNEAQ (reference sequence). Here the CDR3 reads CASSLAGTGNQPQHF. As DNA, the CDR3 is TGTGCCAGCAGCTTAGCAGGGACGGGCAATCAGCCCCAGCATTTT. The complete variable domain, with remaining parts taken from reference TRBV7-9 and TRBJ1-5, reads DTGVSQNPRHKITKRGQNVTFRCDPISEHNRLYWYRQTLGQGPEFLTYFQNEAQLEKSRLLSDRFSAERPKGSFSTLEIQRTEQGDSAMYLCASSLAGTGNQPQHFGDGTRLSIL.

The gene calls are TRBV5-6 and TRBJ2-3; maybe TRBD2 (6 bases). Trimming stripped 4 bases from V and 2 bases from J, with 17 bases between. In germline, CDR1 is SGHDT, CDR2 YYEEEE. The CDR3 is 16 amino acids. The CDR3 reads CASSPWGEQATDTQYF. The CDR3 DNA follows: TGTGCCAGCAGCCCGTGGGGGGAGCAGGCCACAGATACGCAGTATTTT. Supplemented by reference TRBV5-6 and TRBJ2-3, the full variable domain reads DAGVTQSPTHLIKTRGQQVTLRCSPKSGHDTVSWYQQALGQGPQFIFQYYEEEERQRGNFPDRFSGHQFPNYSSELNVNALLLGDSALYLCASSPWGEQATDTQYFGPGTRLTVL.